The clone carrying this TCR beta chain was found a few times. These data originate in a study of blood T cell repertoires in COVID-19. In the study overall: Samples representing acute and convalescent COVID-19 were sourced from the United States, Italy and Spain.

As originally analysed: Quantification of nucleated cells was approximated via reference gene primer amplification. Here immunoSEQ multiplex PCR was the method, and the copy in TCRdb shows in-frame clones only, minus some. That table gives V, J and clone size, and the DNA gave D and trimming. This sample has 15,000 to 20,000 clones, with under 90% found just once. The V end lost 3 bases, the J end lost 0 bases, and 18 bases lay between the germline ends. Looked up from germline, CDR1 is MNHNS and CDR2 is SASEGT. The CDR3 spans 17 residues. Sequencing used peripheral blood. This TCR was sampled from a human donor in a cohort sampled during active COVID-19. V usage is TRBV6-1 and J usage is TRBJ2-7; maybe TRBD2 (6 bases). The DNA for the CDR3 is TGTGCCAGCAGTGACCCCATTGAGGGGAGGTTCTCCTACGAGCAGTACTTC. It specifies CASSDPIEGRFSYEQYF.